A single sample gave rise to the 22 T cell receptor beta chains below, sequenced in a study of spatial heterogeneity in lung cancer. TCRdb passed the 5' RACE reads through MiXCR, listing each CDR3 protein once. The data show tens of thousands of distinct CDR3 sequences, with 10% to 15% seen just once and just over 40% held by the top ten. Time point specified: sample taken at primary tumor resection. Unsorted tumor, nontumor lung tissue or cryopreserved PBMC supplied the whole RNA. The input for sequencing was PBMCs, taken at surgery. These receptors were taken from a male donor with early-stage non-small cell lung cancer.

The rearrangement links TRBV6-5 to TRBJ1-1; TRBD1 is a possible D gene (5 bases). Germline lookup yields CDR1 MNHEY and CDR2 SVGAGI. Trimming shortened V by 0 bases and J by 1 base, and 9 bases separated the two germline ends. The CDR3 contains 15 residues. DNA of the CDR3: TGTGCCAGCAGTTACTCGAACAGGAGGAACACTGAAGCTTTCTTT. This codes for CASSYSNRRNTEAFF.

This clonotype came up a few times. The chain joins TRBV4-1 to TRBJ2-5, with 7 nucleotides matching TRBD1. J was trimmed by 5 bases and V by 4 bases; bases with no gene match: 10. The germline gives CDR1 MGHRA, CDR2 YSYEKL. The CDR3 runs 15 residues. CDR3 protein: CASSLTGVIGETQYF. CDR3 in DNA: TGCGCCAGCAGCCTAACAGGGGTGATAGGGGAGACCCAGTACTTC.

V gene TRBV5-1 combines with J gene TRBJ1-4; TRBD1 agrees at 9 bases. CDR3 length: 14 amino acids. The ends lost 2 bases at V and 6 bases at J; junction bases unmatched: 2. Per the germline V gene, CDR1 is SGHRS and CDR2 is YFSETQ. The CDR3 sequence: CASSFTGGDEKLFF. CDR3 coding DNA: TGCGCCAGCAGCTTCACAGGGGGCGATGAAAAACTGTTTTTT.

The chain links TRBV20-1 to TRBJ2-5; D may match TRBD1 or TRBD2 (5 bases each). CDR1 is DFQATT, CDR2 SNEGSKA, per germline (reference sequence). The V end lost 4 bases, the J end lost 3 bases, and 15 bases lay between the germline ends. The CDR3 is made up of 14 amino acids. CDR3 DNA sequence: TGCAGTGCTAAAATCAGGGACGGAAAAGAGACCCAGTACTTC. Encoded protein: CSAKIRDGKETQYF.

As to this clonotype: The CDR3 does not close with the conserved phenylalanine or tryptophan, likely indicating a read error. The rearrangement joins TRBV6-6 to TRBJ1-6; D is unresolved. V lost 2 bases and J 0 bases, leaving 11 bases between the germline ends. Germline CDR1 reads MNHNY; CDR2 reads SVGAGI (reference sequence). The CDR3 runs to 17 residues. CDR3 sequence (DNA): TGTGCCAGCAGTTACGATGGCAGCAGCTCCTATAATTCACCCCTCCACATT. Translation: CASSYDGSSSYNSPLHI.

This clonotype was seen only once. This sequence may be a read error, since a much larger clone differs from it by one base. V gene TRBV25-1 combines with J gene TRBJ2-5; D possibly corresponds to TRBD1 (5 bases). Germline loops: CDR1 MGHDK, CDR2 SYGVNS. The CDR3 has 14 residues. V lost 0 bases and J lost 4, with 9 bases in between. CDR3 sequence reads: CASSEYAGPETQYF. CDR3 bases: TGTGCCAGCAGTGAATATGCAGGGCCAGAGACCCAGTACTTC.

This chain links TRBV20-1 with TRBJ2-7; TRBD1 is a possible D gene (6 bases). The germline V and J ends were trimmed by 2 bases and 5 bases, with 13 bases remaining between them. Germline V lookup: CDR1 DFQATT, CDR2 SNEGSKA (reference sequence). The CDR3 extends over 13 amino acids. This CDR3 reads CSARPQGINEQYF. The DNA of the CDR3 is TGCAGTGCTAGACCTCAGGGGATCAACGAGCAGTACTTC.

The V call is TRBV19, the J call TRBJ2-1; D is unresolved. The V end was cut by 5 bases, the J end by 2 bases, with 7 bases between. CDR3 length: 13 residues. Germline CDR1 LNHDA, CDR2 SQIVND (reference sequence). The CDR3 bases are TGTGCCAGTAGTGTCCGGACCTACAATGAGCAGTTCTTC. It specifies CASSVRTYNEQFF.

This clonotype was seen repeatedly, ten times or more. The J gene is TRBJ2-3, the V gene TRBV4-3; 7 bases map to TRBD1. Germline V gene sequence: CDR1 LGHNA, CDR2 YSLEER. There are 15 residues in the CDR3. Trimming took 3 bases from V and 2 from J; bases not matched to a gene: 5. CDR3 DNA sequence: TGCGCCAGCAGCCATTACACAGGGGACACAGATACGCAGTATTTT. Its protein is CASSHYTGDTDTQYF.

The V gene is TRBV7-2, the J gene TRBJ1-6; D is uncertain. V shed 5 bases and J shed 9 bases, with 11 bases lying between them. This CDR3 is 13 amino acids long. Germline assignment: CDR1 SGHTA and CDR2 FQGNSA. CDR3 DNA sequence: TGTGCCAGCAGCCCAATTTCGGGTTCACCCCTCCACTTT. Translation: CASSPISGSPLHF. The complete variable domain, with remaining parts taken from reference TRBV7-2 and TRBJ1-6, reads GAGVSQSPSNKVTEKGKDVELRCDPISGHTALYWYRQSLGQGLEFLIYFQGNSAPDKSGLPSDRFSAERTGGSVSTLTIQRTQQEDSAVYLCASSPISGSPLHFGNGTRLTVT.

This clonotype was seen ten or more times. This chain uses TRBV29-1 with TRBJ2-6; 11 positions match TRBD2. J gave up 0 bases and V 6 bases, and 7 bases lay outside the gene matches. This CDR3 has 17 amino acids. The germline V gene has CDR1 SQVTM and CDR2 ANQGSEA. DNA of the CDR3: TGCAGCGTGCAACTAGCGGGGGCCGGCTCTGGGGCCAACGTCCTGACTTTC. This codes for CSVQLAGAGSGANVLTF.

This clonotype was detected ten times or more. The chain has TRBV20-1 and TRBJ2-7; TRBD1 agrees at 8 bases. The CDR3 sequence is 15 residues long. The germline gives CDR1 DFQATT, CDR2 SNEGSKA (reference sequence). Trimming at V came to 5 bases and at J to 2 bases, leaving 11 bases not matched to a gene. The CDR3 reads CSAQKPGQETYEQYF. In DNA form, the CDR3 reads TGCAGTGCTCAGAAGCCGGGACAGGAAACCTACGAGCAGTACTTC.

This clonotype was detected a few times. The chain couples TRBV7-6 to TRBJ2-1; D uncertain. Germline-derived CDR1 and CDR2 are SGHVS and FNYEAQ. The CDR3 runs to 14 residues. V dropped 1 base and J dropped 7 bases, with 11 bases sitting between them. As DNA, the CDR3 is TGTGCCAGCAGCTTAGATGCAGGTTGGAATGAGCAGTTCTTC. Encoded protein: CASSLDAGWNEQFF.

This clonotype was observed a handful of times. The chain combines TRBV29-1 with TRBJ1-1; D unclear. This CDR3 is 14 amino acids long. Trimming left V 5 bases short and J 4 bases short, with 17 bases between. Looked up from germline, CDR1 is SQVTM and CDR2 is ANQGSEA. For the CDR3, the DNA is TGCAGCGTTAAGCTCGGGGAGGTGAGCACTGAAGCTTTCTTT. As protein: CSVKLGEVSTEAFF.

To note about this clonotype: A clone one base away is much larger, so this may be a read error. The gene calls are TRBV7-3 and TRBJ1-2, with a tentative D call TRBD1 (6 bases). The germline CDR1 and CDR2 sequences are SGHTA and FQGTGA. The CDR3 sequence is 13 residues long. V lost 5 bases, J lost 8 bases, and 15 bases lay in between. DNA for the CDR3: TGTGCCAGCAGCGTAATCAACAGGGTCGGCTACACCTTC. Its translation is CASSVINRVGYTF.

For the CDR3, the DNA is TGTGCCAGCAGTAAAGACACCCACTCCTACGAGCAGTACTTC. This translates into CASSKDTHSYEQYF. The chain combines TRBV6-6 with TRBJ2-7, with D uncertain. Trimming shortened V by 5 bases and J by 0 bases, and 11 bases separated the two germline ends. The CDR3 is made up of 14 amino acids. CDR1 MNHNY and CDR2 SVGAGI come from the germline V gene (reference sequence).

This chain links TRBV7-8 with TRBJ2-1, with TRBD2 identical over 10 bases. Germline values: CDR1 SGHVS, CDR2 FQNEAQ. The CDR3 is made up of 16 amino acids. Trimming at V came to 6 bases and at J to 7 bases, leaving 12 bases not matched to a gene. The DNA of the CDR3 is TGTGCCAGCAGTCCGTCTAGCGGGGGCCTTTTAAATGAGCAGTTCTTC. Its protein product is CASSPSSGGLLNEQFF.

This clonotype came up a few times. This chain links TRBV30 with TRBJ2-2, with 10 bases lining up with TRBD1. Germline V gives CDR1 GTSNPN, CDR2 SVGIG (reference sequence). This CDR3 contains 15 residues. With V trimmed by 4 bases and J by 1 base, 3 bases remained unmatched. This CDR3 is CAWNRDRGNTGELFF. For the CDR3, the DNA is TGTGCCTGGAACCGGGACAGGGGGAACACCGGGGAGCTGTTTTTT.

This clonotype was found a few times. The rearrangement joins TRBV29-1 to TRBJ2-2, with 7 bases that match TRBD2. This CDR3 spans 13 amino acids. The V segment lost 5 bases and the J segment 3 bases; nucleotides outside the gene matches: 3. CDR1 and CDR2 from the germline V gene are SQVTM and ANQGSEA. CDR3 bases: TGCAGCGTTCGTAGCGGGTACACCGGGGAGCTGTTTTTT. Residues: CSVRSGYTGELFF.

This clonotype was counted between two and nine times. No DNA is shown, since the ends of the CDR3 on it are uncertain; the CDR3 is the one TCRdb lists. The CDR3 reads CISVPELKKLPGQGSAGELFF. The V call is TRBV7-5, the J call TRBJ2-2; TRBD1 reflects the table's D call only, with no check against the DNA. TRBV7-5 is given as a pseudogene. The CDR3 spans 21 residues, counting both ends.

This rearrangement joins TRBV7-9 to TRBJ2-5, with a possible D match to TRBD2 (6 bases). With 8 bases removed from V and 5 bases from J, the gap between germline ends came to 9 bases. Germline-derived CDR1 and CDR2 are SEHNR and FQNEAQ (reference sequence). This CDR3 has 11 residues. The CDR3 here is CASHGGETQYF. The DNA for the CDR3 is TGTGCCAGCCATGGAGGGGAGACCCAGTACTTC.

CDR3 DNA sequence: TGTGCCAGCAGTTTAGAGGTACGCTACAATGAGCAGTTCTTC. Protein: CASSLEVRYNEQFF. The chain is built from TRBV12-3 or TRBV12-4 and TRBJ2-1; D is uncertain. The CDR3 has 14 residues. Trimming removed 1 base from V and 3 bases from J, with 7 bases in between.